This T cell receptor beta chain stems from a study of cytomegalovirus exposure and HLA in healthy donors. In the study overall: A later analysis reported the same platform for the roughly 120 validation repertoires and the 500 to 700 first-cohort repertoires. Points from the study as a whole: The study put 150 to 200 TCR beta chains on its list as cytomegalovirus-associated. Three chains linked to CMV were shown in vitro to be specific for CMV antigens.

Germline V lookup: CDR1 LNHDA, CDR2 SQIVND (reference sequence). This CDR3 contains 15 residues. The germline V and J ends were trimmed by 6 bases and 8 bases, with 20 bases remaining between them. About this clone: No antigen is known for it.

Here immunoSEQ multiplex PCR was the method, and the copy in TCRdb shows in-frame clones only, minus some. The sample lists some 88,000 clones, around 96% occurring once. The TCR originated in a man aged 18 to 35 in good health and CMV-seronegative. The sample was PBMCs. This chain links TRBV19 with TRBJ2-1; maybe TRBD1 (6 bases). The CDR3 region has the DNA TGTGCCAGTAGGGAAGGACAGACCAGGGTGGATGAGCAGTTCTTC. Protein sequence: CASREGQTRVDEQFF.